Listed below are T cell receptor beta chains from one sample, sequenced in a study of shared clonotypes between healthy human individuals. TCRdb's copy holds only in-frame clones and misses some; the assay was immunoSEQ multiplex PCR. The data show roughly 660,000 clones, with about 90% seen just once and 30% to 40% held by the top ten. The specimen sequenced was memory CD8+ T cells from PBMCs. The receptor set was obtained from a man in his late teens or twenties in good health. Some clones in this sample may be carry-over from other donors' samples. Both conserved end residues are part of each CDR3. D genes are given only for firm matches. Size is stated for part of the rows, as once, few or many counts, or as a class when the clone is expanded.

-	-	TRBV5-6	TRBJ2-1	TGTGCCAGCAGCTTGGGACAACCTTACAATGAGCAGTTCTTC	CASSLGQPYNEQFF
TRBD1	-	TRBV4-1	TRBJ1-2	TGCGCCAGCAGCCAAGCGCTGGTGTTCGTGGGACAGGGGGCGGGTGGCTATGGCTACACCTTC	CASSQALVFVGQGAGGYGYTF
-	-	TRBV9	TRBJ1-4	TGTGCCAGCAGCGTAGGTTCTGCTACCTATAATGAAAAACTGTTTTTT	CASSVGSATYNEKLFF
TRBD2	-	TRBV9	TRBJ2-7	TGTGCCAGCAGCGTAGGGGCTAGCGGGGGAACCTACGAGCAGTACTTC	CASSVGASGGTYEQYF
TRBD1	-	TRBV28	TRBJ2-2	TGTGCCAGCAGTTTGCGGGACAGGTCCCCTACGAACACCGGGGAGCTGTTTTTT	CASSLRDRSPTNTGELFF
-	-	TRBV2	TRBJ2-1	TGTGCCAGCAGTGAGGGTCCGGGACTCTCCGATGAGCAGTTCTTC	CASSEGPGLSDEQFF
-	-	TRBV9	TRBJ2-1	TGTGCCAGCAGCGTCGCCTTCGCGGGAAGTTCCTACAATGAGCAGTTCTTC	CASSVAFAGSSYNEQFF
TRBD1	-	TRBV11-3	TRBJ2-1	TGTGCCAGCAGCTTAGACCCCAGGGGGCAATCCAATGAGCAGTTCTTC	CASSLDPRGQSNEQFF
-	-	TRBV27	TRBJ2-7	TGTGCCAGCAGCGTAGGCTACGAGCAGTACTTC	CASSVGYEQYF
TRBD1	-	TRBV12-5	TRBJ2-5	TGTGCTAGTGGAAGGACAGGGGGTGAAGAGACCCAGTACTTC	CASGRTGGEETQYF
-	-	TRBV7-8	TRBJ2-1	TGTGCCAGCAGCTTGGGGATCTTCGCCTACAATGAGCAGTTCTTC	CASSLGIFAYNEQFF
-	-	TRBV5-1	TRBJ1-1	TGCGCCAGCAGCAACGACAGAATGAACACTGAAGCTTTCTTT	CASSNDRMNTEAFF
-	-	TRBV9	TRBJ2-1	TGTGCCAGCGGCCCCCTAGCGAGGAATGAGCAGTTCTTC	CASGPLARNEQFF
TRBD1	-	TRBV13	TRBJ2-7	TGTGCCAGCAGCCCTCGGACAGGTGTCCACGAGCAGTACTTC	CASSPRTGVHEQYF
-	-	TRBV9	TRBJ2-3	TGTGCCAGCAGCGTAGGGGGCAAAGTCTTCACAGATACGCAGTATTTT	CASSVGGKVFTDTQYF
TRBD1	-	TRBV7-8	TRBJ1-5	TGTGCCAGCAGCCTGAGACAGGGGTATCAGCCCCAGCATTTT	CASSLRQGYQPQHF
-	-	TRBV5-6	TRBJ2-2	TGTGCCAGCAGCGCGGGTGCGAACAGCGTATACTCCGGGGAGCTGTTTTTT	CASSAGANSVYSGELFF
-	few	TRBV10-2	TRBJ2-7	TGCGCCAGCAGTGGTTCTTACGAGCAGTACTTC	CASSGSYEQYF
-	-	TRBV7-9	TRBJ2-7	TGTGCCAGCAGCTTAGAATATAGCTACAGGCCCTACGAGCAGTACTTC	CASSLEYSYRPYEQYF
-	-	TRBV6-6	TRBJ2-1	TGTGCCAGTAGGGGGGAAAAGGGGGAGAACAATGAGCAGTTCTTC	CASRGEKGENNEQFF
-	once	TRBV9	TRBJ2-7	TGTGCCAGCAGCGTTGCTCCGGCGGAGAACTACGAGCAGTACTTC	CASSVAPAENYEQYF
-	-	TRBV28	TRBJ1-3	TGTGCCAGCAGTTTTGTTAACTCTGGAAACACCATATATTTT	CASSFVNSGNTIYF
TRBD1	once	TRBV5-8	TRBJ1-5	TGTGCCAGCAGCTGGCCGGGACAGGGCCCCCTCGCTAATCAGCCCCAGCATTTT	CASSWPGQGPLANQPQHF
-	-	TRBV28	TRBJ1-2	TGTGCCAGCAGTCCCCGTGGCGGCCGCTATGGCTACACCTTC	CASSPRGGRYGYTF
-	-	TRBV27	TRBJ2-6	TGTGCCAGCAGTTTATCGTTACTCCCACGCGCTGGGGCCAACGTCCTGACTTTC	CASSLSLLPRAGANVLTF
TRBD2	-	TRBV4-1	TRBJ2-3	TGCGCCAGCAGCCTACTAGCGGGAGGGACAGATACGCAGTATTTT	CASSLLAGGTDTQYF
-	-	TRBV6-6	TRBJ1-2	TGTGCCAGCTTGGACCGCGGGGGCTCAGCTAACTATGGCTACACCTTC	CASLDRGGSANYGYTF
-	-	TRBV9	TRBJ2-2	TGTGCCAGCAGCGCTGCCGTGACAGGCACCGGGGAGCTGTTTTTT	CASSAAVTGTGELFF